This T cell receptor beta chain was obtained from a study of T-cell reconstitution after alpha-beta-depleted transplantation in children. Preparation of the TCRbeta library was carried out with unique molecular identifiers. TCRdb called the PCR reads again in MiXCR, with one record for every CDR3 protein. The profile shows just under 550,000 distinct CDR3 sequences, 15% to 20% of them singletons. The CDR3 has 16 residues. The germline V gene encodes CDR1 LGHDT and CDR2 YNNKEL (reference sequence). With 4 bases clipped from V and 4 bases from J, the junction kept 8 bases outside the gene matches. This clonotype was obtained from a human donor who donated a stem cell graft to a child with acute lymphoblastic leukemia. This chain links TRBV3-1 with TRBJ2-2; TRBD1 agrees at 8 bases. The sequences come from PBMCs from the stem cell graft donor, collected from the stem cell graft. CDR3 loop: CASSLWTGLGTGELFF. CDR3 DNA sequence: TGTGCCAGCAGCCTTTGGACAGGGTTAGGCACCGGGGAGCTGTTTTTT.